These T cell receptor beta chains were read from a single sample in a study of blood T cell repertoires in COVID-19. The table came from immunoSEQ multiplex PCR; TCRdb's copy has only in-frame clones and leaves some out. Among about 190,000 clones listed, 87% were seen once. Sample: peripheral blood. The receptors originated from a woman aged 70 to 79 with COVID-19, enrolled during active disease. Both conserved end residues are part of each CDR3. Fields, in order: V gene, D gene, CDR3 protein. A D gene is named only where the DNA matches it firmly.

V: TRBV11-2; D: .; CDR3: CASSLGAGMSNQPQHF
V: TRBV19; D: .; CDR3: CASSKAAPSYNEQFF
V: TRBV7-2; D: TRBD2; CDR3: CASTGTRGRNEQFF
V: TRBV27; D: .; CDR3: CASRDGGGYTF
V: TRBV19; D: TRBD2; CDR3: CASSISAGAAYNEQFF
V: TRBV19; D: TRBD2; CDR3: CASSPSGPNYEQYF
V: TRBV28; D: .; CDR3: CASSFRGTEQFF
V: TRBV6-5; D: TRBD1; CDR3: CASSLSDRAGEAFF
V: TRBV12-3/TRBV12-4; D: .; CDR3: CASSRMTGEQYF
V: TRBV4-1; D: TRBD2; CDR3: CASSPTTSGSPNEQFF
V: TRBV24-1; D: .; CDR3: CATSRDKQETQYF
V: TRBV5-4; D: .; CDR3: CASSSTGVYAEQFF
V: TRBV7-8; D: TRBD1; CDR3: CASSSVRGATEAFF
V: TRBV5-4; D: TRBD2; CDR3: CASSSGLALPGELFF
V: TRBV2; D: .; CDR3: CASSGAQGIGETQYF
V: TRBV7-9; D: TRBD2; CDR3: CASSYGTSRNTDTQYF
V: TRBV10-3; D: .; CDR3: CAISGPDYQSSYNEQFF
V: TRBV28; D: .; CDR3: CASSPSSGRATYEQYF
V: TRBV3-1/TRBV3-2; D: .; CDR3: CASRFSGSTDTQYF
V: TRBV2; D: TRBD1; CDR3: CASSAGQGVETQYF
V: TRBV28; D: .; CDR3: CAAEQGSRSYNEQFF
V: TRBV28; D: .; CDR3: CASSKAYTEAFF
V: TRBV10-3; D: TRBD1; CDR3: CAISLRGKIYGYTF
V: TRBV28; D: .; CDR3: CASSPSFGGQPQHF
V: TRBV11-3; D: TRBD1; CDR3: CASSSTGTGWGETQYF
V: TRBV18; D: TRBD2; CDR3: CASSPPISGSSYNEQFF
V: TRBV7-9; D: TRBD1; CDR3: CASSLTGTDQETQYF
V: TRBV28; D: TRBD1; CDR3: CASCEGADLYNEQFF
V: TRBV9; D: TRBD2; CDR3: CASSVVGTSSYNEQFF
V: TRBV5-1; D: .; CDR3: CASSQGLRSSYEQYF
V: TRBV19; D: .; CDR3: CASSTRGDTEAFF
V: TRBV9; D: .; CDR3: CASSVGEDSPLHF
V: TRBV5-1; D: .; CDR3: CASSSGDVANTEAFF
V: TRBV7-3; D: TRBD1; CDR3: CASSLTSTGVGYTF
V: TRBV13; D: .; CDR3: CASSLGQGTEKLFF
V: TRBV3-1/TRBV3-2; D: .; CDR3: CASSQAGVYRELFF
V: TRBV4-1; D: TRBD1; CDR3: CASSPDRANYGYTF
V: TRBV27; D: TRBD1; CDR3: CASRGQGSYEQYF
V: TRBV6-4; D: TRBD2; CDR3: CASSKLAGFNEQFF
V: TRBV7-2; D: TRBD2; CDR3: CASRRTSGDSYEQYF
V: TRBV12-3/TRBV12-4; D: .; CDR3: CASSPQGLVGYTF
V: TRBV4-2; D: .; CDR3: CASSRTGYEQYF
V: TRBV6-4; D: TRBD1; CDR3: CASSDIWTGNVGAFF
V: TRBV18; D: .; CDR3: CASSPKTEGNTIYF
V: TRBV7-2; D: .; CDR3: CASSSQGWRRGNTIYF
V: TRBV28; D: .; CDR3: CAILGHRLGNTQYF
V: TRBV29-1; D: .; CDR3: CSVEGDYEQYF
V: TRBV5-1; D: TRBD1; CDR3: CASSLGTGGGYTF
V: TRBV5-6; D: .; CDR3: CASSLGLTGSFSGNTIYF
V: TRBV28; D: .; CDR3: CASSLPGYNSPLHF
V: TRBV6-5; D: .; CDR3: CASRGTLAYEQYF
V: TRBV7-6; D: TRBD2; CDR3: CASSLFPGLAGSSEQFF
V: TRBV6-5; D: TRBD2; CDR3: CASSSGLAGEDEQYF
V: TRBV6-5; D: TRBD1; CDR3: CASSTGTETYEQYF
V: TRBV10-3; D: .; CDR3: CAIRDDKGEIQAFF